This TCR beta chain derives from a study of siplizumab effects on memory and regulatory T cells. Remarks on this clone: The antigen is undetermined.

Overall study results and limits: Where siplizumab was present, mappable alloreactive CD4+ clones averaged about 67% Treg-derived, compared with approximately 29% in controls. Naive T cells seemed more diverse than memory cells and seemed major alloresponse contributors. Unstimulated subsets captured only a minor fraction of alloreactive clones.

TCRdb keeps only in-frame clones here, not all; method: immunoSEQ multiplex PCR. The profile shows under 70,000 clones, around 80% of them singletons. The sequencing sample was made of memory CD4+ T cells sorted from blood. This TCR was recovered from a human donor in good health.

The CDR3 DNA is TGCGCCAGCAAAGTTCAGGGGCAAGATACGCAGTATTTT. It yields the protein CASKVQGQDTQYF. The chain links TRBV5-1 to TRBJ2-3, with D perhaps TRBD1 (6 bases). The CDR3 is made up of 13 amino acids. Per germline, CDR1 SGHRS and CDR2 YFSETQ. Trimming pared 6 bases from V and 5 bases from J, leaving 13 bases between. Together with reference TRBV5-1 and TRBJ2-3, the CDR3 gives the full variable domain: KAGVTQTPRYLIKTRGQQVTLSCSPISGHRSVSWYQQTPGQGLQFLFEYFSETQRNKGNFPGRFSGRQFSNSRSEMNVSTLELGDSALYLCASKVQGQDTQYFGPGTRLTVL.